Sequencing of this T cell receptor beta chain was carried out in a study of blood T cell repertoires in COVID-19. Those enrolled, adults aged about 18 to 89 years, came from roughly 22 US areas. Participants' own reports of clinical history determined their cohort assignment. Libraries were prepared by immunoSEQ multiplex PCR; TCRdb keeps only in-frame clonotypes and omits some of them. The sample carries 300,000 or so clones, approximately 83% recorded once. This clone has a single count. The CDR3 extends over 14 amino acids. The ends were cut back, 8 bases at V and 7 bases at J, with 18 bases in the middle. The germline V gene encodes CDR1 ENHRY and CDR2 SYGVKD.

Sequenced input: PBMCs or T cells enriched from blood (not recorded which). The chain carries TRBV10-3 and TRBJ2-1; a weak D match, TRBD1 (6 bases). The sequence was obtained from a woman aged 40 to 50 with acute COVID-19. DNA of the CDR3: TGTGCCATCGGTACAGGGCCGAAAAAGAATGAGCAGTTCTTC. Its protein product is CAIGTGPKKNEQFF.